Only one count was recorded for the clone carrying this T cell receptor (beta chain). The germline V and J ends were trimmed by 0 bases and 6 bases, with 10 bases remaining between them. The CDR3 contains 14 residues. Germline CDR1 reads SGDLS; CDR2 reads YYNGEE. Data came from immunoSEQ multiplex PCR; TCRdb stores just in-frame clones and leaves some out. The sample includes about 46,000 clones, 85% to 95% of them seen just once. This entry comes from a study of T cell changes during pregnancy in multiple sclerosis. The sample in question was CD8+ T cells from peripheral blood mononuclear cells, obtained in the first trimester of pregnancy. This clonotype originated in a female donor with multiple sclerosis, enrolled in a pregnancy study. The chain is built from TRBV9 and TRBJ1-5, with D unresolved. CDR3 protein: CASSVGARGQPQHF. The CDR3 DNA is TGTGCCAGCAGCGTAGGGGCCCGGGGTCAGCCCCAGCATTTT.